The TCR beta chain described here comes from a study of technical replicates of blood from a few donors. The table came from immunoSEQ multiplex PCR; TCRdb's copy has only in-frame clones and leaves some out. The table includes roughly 72,000 clones, around 96% detected once. Germline CDR1 and CDR2: SEHNR and FQNEAQ (reference sequence). There are 12 residues in the CDR3. Trimming shortened V by 1 base and J by 10 bases, and 10 bases separated the two germline ends. This receptor was obtained from a human donor in good health. V gene TRBV7-9 combines with J gene TRBJ1-1; D unclear. Sample: T cells isolated from PBMCs. The DNA for the CDR3 is TGTGCCAGCAGCTTAGGGTCGGGGTCAGCTTTCTTT. Its translation: CASSLGSGSAFF.